This T cell receptor (beta chain) came from a study of identical twins. Study conclusions and caveats: In cord blood, abundant beta clonotypes had fewer insertions; memory showed no trend.

With 4 bases removed from V and 3 bases from J, the gap between germline ends came to 13 bases. The CDR3 consists of 15 residues. Germline assignment: CDR1 SGHDN and CDR2 FVKESK. TCRdb reanalysed the 5' RACE reads using MiXCR and keeps one entry per CDR3 protein. The table has about 700,000 distinct CDR3 sequences, around 8.3% seen once. Concerning this clonotype: The antigen is undetermined.

The data were also submitted as part of a second study, on yellow fever vaccine responses in identical twins.

This receptor was obtained from a woman aged 18-29 years in good health. The sample was PBMCs. V and J are TRBV14 and TRBJ2-4, with D tentatively TRBD1 (6 bases). The CDR3 DNA reads as TGTGCCAGCAGCCGTACAGGGCTCGGCAAAAACATTCAGTACTTC. Protein product: CASSRTGLGKNIQYF.